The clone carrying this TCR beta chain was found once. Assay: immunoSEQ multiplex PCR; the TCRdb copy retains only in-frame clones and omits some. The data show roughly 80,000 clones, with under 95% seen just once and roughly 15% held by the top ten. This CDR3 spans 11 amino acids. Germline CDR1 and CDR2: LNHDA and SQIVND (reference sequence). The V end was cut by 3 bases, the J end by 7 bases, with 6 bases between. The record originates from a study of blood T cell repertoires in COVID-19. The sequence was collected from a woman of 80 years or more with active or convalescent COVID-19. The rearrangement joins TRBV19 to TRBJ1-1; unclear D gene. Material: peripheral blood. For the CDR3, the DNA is TGTGCCAGTAGTATCCCATTTGAAGCTTTCTTT. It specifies CASSIPFEAFF.